The source of this T cell receptor (beta chain) is a study of blood T cell repertoires in COVID-19. Overall study context: COVID-19 samples from acute and convalescent phases originated in the United States, Italy and Spain. PBMCs, B-cell-depleted T cells, or T cells were the source of the cDNA or gDNA that made up the material.

Method: immunoSEQ multiplex PCR; TCRdb's copy keeps in-frame clones and lacks some. The sample has 70,000 to 75,000 clones, around 80% seen once; the top ten hold less than 30%. Per the germline V gene, CDR1 is ENHRY and CDR2 is SYGVKD. V shed 6 bases, J shed 2 bases, and the junction held 14 bases outside the gene matches. The CDR3 length is 17 residues. Sequencing input: peripheral blood. The chain employs TRBV10-3 and TRBJ2-7, with 9 nucleotides matching TRBD1. The source is a man between 60 and 75 years old with active or convalescent COVID-19. Here the CDR3 reads CAISYGSLRDRAYEQYF. The CDR3, as DNA: TGTGCCATCAGCTATGGGTCCCTTCGGGACAGGGCCTACGAGCAGTACTTC.